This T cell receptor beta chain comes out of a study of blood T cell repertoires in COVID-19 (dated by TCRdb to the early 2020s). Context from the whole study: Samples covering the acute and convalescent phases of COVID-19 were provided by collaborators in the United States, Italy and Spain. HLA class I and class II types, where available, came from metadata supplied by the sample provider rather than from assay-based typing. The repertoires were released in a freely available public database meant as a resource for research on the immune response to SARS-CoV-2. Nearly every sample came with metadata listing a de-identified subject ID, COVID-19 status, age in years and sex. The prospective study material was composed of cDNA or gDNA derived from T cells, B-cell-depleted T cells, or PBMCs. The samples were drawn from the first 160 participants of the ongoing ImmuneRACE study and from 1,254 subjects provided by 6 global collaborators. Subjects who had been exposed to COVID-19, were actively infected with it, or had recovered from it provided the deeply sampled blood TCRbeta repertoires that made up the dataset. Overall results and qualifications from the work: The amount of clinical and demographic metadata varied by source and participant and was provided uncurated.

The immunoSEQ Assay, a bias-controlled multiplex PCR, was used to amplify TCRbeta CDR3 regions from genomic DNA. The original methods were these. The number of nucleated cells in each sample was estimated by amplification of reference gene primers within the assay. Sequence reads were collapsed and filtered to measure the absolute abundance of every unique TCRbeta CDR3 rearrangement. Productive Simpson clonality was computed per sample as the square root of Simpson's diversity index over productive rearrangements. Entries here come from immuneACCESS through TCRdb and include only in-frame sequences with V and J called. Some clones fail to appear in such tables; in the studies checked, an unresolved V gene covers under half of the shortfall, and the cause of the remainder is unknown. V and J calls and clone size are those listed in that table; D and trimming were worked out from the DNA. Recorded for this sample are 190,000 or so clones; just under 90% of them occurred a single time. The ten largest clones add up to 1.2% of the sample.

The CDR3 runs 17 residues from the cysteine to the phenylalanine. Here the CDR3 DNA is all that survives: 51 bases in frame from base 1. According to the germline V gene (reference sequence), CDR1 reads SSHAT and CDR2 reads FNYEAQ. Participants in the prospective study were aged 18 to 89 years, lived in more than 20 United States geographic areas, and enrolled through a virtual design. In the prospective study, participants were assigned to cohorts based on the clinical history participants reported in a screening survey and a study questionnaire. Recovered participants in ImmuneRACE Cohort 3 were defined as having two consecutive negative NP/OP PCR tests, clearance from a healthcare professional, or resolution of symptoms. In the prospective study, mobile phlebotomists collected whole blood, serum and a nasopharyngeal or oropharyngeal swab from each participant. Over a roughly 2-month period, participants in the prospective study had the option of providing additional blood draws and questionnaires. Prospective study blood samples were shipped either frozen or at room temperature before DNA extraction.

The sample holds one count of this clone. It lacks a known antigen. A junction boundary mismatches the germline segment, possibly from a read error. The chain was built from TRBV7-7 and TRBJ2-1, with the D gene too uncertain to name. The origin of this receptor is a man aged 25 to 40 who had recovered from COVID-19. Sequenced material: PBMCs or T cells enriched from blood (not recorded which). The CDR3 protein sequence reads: CASSLGPTVSSYNEQFF. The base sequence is TGTGCTAGCAGCTTAGGCCCCACTGTGAGCTCCTACAATGAGCAGTTCTTC.